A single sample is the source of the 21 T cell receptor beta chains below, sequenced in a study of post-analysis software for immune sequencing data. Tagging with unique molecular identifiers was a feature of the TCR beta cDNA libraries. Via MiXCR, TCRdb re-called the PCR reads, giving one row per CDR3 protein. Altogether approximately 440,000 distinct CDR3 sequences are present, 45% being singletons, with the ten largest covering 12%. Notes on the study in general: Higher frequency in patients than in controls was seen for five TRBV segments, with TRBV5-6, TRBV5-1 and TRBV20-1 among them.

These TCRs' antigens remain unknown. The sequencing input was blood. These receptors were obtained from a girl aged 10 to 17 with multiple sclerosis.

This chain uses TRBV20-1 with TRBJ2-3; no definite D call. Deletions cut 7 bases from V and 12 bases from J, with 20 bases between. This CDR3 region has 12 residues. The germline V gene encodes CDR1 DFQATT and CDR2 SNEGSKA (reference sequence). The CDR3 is CSGFSTSPLQYF. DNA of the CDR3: TGCAGTGGGTTCAGTACTTCTCCGCTTCAGTATTTT.

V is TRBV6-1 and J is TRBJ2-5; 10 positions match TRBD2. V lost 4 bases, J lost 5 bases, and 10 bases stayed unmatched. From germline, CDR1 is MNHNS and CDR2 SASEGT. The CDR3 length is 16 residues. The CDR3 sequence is CASSATEAGGPETQYF. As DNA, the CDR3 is TGTGCCAGCAGTGCCACAGAAGCGGGAGGGCCGGAGACCCAGTACTTC.

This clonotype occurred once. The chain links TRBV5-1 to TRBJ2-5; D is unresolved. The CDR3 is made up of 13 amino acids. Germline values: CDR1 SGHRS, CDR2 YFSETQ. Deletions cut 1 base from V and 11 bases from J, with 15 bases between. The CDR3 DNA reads TGCGCCAGCAGCTTGACCGTATCTGGTGAGCAGTACTTC. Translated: CASSLTVSGEQYF.

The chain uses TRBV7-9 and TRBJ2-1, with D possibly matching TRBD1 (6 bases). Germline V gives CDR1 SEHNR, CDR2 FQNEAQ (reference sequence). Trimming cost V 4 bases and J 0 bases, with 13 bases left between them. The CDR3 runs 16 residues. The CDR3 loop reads CASSSGGGYSYNEQFF. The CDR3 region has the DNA TGTGCCAGCAGCTCTGGGGGCGGTTACTCCTACAATGAGCAGTTCTTC. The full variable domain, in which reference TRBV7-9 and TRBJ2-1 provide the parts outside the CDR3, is DTGVSQNPRHKITKRGQNVTFRCDPISEHNRLYWYRQTLGQGPEFLTYFQNEAQLEKSRLLSDRFSAERPKGSFSTLEIQRTEQGDSAMYLCASSSGGGYSYNEQFFGPGTRLTVL.

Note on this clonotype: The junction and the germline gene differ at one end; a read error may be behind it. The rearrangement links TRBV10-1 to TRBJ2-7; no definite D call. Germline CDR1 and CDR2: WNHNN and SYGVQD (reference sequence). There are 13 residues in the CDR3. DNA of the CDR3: TGCGCCAGCAGTGGGCTAGAGAGCTACAAGCAGTACTTC. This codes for CASSGLESYKQYF.

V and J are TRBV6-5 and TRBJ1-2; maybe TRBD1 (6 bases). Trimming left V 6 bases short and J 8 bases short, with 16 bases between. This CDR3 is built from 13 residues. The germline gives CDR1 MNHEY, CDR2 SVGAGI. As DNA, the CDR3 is TGTGCCAGCAGAAAATCGAGGGGGGGCGGCTACACCTTC. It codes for CASRKSRGGGYTF.

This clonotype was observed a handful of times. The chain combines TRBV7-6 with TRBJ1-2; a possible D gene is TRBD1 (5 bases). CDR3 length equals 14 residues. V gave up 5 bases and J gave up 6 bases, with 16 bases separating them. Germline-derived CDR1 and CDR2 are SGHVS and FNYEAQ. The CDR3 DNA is TGTGCCAGCAGCCCCATCGGGGGGGGGAATGGCTACACCTTC. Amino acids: CASSPIGGGNGYTF. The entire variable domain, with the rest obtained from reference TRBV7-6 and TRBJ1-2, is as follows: GAGVSQSPRYKVTKRGQDVALRCDPISGHVSLYWYRQALGQGPEFLTYFNYEAQQDKSGLPNDRFSAERPEGSISTLTIQRTEQRDSAMYRCASSPIGGGNGYTFGSGTRLTVV.

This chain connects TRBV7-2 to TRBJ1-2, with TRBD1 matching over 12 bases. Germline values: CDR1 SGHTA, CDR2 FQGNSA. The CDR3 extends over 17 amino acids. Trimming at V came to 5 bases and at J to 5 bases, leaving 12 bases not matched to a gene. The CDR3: CASSMTRDRGRGYGYTF. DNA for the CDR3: TGTGCCAGCAGCATGACCCGGGACAGGGGGCGAGGGTATGGCTACACCTTC.

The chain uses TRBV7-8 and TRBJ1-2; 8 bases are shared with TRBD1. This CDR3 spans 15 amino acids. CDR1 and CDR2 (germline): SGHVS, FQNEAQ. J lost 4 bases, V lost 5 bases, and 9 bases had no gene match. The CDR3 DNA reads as TGTGCCAGCAGCAGCAAACAGGGGGGGACCTATGGCTACACCTTC. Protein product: CASSSKQGGTYGYTF.

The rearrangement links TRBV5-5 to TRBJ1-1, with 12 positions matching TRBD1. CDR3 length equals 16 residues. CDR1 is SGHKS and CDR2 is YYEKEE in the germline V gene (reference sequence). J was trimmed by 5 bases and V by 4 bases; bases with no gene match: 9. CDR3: CASSTGTGGAITEAFF. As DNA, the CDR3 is TGTGCCAGCAGCACCGGGACAGGGGGCGCGATTACTGAAGCTTTCTTT.

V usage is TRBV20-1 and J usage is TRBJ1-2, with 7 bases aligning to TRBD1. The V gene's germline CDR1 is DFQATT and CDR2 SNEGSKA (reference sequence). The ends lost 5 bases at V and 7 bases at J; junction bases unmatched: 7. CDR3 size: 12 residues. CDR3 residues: CSAYRGLSGYTF. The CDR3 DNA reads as TGCAGTGCTTACAGGGGATTGAGTGGCTACACCTTC.

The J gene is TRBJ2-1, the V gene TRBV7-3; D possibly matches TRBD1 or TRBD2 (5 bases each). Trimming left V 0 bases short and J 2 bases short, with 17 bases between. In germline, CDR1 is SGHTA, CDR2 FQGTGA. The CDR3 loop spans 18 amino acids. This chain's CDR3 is CASSLTGVRGSPYNEQFF. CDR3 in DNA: TGTGCCAGCAGCTTAACAGGGGTTCGAGGGTCCCCCTACAATGAGCAGTTCTTC.

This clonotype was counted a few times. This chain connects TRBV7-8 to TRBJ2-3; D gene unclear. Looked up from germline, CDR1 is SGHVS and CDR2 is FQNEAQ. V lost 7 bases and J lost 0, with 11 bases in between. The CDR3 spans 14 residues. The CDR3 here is CASNTSPSTDTQYF. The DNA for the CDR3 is TGTGCCAGCAACACAAGTCCCAGCACAGATACGCAGTATTTT.

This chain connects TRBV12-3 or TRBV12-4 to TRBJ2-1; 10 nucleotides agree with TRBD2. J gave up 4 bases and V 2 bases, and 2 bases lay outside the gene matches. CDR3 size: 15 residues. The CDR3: CASSLLSGRYNEQFF. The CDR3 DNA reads TGTGCCAGCAGTTTACTTAGCGGGAGGTACAATGAGCAGTTCTTC.

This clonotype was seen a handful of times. The CDR3 nucleotides are TGTGCCAGCAGCCCCGACAGGGGGCGTTGGAATGAGCAGTTCTTC. It codes for CASSPDRGRWNEQFF. The chain joins TRBV7-2 to TRBJ2-1; 10 nucleotides match TRBD1. With 5 bases clipped from V and 7 bases from J, the junction kept 8 bases outside the gene matches. Germline V CDR1 and CDR2: SGHTA, FQGNSA. The CDR3 loop spans 15 amino acids.

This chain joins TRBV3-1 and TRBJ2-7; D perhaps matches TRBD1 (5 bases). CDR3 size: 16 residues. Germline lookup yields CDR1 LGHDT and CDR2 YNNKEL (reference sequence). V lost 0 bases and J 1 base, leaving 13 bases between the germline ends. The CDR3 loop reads CASSQDRQGLSYEQYF. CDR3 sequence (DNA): TGTGCCAGCAGCCAAGACCGGCAGGGCCTATCCTACGAGCAGTACTTC.

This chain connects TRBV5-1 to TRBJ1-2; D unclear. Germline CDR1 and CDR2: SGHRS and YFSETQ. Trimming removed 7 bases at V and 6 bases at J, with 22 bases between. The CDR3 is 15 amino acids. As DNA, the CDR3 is TGCGCCAGCTACCTCGGCCCCCAAAACCGGCATGGCTACACCTTC. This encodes CASYLGPQNRHGYTF.

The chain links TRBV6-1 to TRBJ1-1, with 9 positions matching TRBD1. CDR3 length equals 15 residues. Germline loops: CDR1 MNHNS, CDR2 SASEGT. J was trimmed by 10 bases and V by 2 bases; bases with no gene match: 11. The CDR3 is CASSEFPGQGLGAFF. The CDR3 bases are TGTGCCAGCAGTGAATTCCCGGGACAGGGCTTAGGAGCTTTCTTT.

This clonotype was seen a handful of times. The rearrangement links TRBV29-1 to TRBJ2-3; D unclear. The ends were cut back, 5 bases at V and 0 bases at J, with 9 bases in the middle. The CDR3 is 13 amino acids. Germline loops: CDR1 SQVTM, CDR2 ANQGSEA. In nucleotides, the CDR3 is TGCAGCGTTTCTAACCCGAGCACAGATACGCAGTATTTT. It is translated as CSVSNPSTDTQYF.

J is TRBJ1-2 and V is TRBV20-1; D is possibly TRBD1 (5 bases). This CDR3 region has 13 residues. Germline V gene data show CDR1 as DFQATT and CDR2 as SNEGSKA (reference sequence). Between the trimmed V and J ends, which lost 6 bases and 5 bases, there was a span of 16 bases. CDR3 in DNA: TGCAGTGCCCCCCGAGGGGCCGGTTATGGCTACACCTTC. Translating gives CSAPRGAGYGYTF.

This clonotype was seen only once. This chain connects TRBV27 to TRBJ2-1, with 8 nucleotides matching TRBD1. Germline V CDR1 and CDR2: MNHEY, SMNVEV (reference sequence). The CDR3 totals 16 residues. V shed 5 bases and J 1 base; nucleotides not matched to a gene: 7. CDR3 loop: CASSTRTGRSYNEQFF. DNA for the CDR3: TGTGCCAGCAGTACTAGGACAGGGCGATCCTACAATGAGCAGTTCTTC.